This TCR beta chain was found in a study of shared clonotypes between healthy human individuals. The CDR3 is 15 residues long. Germline assignment: CDR1 SGHVS and CDR2 FQNEAQ. Between the trimmed V and J ends, which lost 0 bases and 5 bases, there was a span of 13 bases. The table came from immunoSEQ multiplex PCR; TCRdb's copy has only in-frame clones and leaves some out. This sample has about 960,000 clones; about three quarters occur once, and the top ten carry around 1.5%. The sample comprised memory CD4+ T cells sorted from blood. Specified subset: CD45RA-negative fraction. V usage is TRBV7-8 and J usage is TRBJ2-5, with D possibly matching TRBD2 (5 bases). This TCR derives from a man aged 18 to 30 in good health. This CDR3 is CASSLAFWEQETQYF. For the CDR3, the DNA is TGTGCCAGCAGCTTAGCGTTCTGGGAGCAGGAGACCCAGTACTTC.